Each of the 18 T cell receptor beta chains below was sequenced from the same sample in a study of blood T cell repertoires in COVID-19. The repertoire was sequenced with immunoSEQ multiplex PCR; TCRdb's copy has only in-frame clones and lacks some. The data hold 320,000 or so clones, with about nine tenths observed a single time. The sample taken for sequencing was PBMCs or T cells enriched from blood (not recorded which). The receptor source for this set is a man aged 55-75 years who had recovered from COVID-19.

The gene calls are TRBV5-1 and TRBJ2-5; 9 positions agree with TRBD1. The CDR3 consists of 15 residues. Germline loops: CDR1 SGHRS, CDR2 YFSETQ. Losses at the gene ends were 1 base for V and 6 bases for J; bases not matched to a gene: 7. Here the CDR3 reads CASSLTGGAGKTQYF. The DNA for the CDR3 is TGCGCCAGCAGCTTGACAGGGGGCGCCGGAAAGACCCAGTACTTC.

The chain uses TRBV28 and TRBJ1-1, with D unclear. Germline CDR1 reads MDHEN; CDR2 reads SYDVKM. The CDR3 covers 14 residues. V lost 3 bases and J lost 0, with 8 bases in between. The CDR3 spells CASSLRNLNTEAFF. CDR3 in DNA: TGTGCCAGCAGTTTGCGGAATTTGAACACTGAAGCTTTCTTT.

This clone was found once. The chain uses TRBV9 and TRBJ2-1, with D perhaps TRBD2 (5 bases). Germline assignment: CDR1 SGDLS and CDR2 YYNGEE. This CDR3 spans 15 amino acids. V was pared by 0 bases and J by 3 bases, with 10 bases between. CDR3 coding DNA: TGTGCCAGCAGCGTAGGGGGAGATCTCTACAATGAGCAGTTCTTC. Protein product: CASSVGGDLYNEQFF.

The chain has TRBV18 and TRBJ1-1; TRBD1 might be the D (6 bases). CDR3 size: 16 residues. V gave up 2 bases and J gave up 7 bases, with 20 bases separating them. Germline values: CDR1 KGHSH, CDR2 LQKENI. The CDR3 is CASSPGQTYSHFEAFF. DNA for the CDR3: TGTGCCAGCTCACCAGGACAGACCTACTCCCACTTTGAAGCTTTCTTT.

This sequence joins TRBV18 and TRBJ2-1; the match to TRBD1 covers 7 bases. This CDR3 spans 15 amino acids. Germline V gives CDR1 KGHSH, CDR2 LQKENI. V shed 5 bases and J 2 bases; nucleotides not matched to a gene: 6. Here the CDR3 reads CASSSGTATYNEQFF. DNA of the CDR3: TGTGCCAGCTCATCCGGGACAGCCACCTACAATGAGCAGTTCTTC. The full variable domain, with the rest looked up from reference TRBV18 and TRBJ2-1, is NAGVMQNPRHLVRRRGQEARLRCSPMKGHSHVYWYRQLPEEGLKFMVYLQKENIIDESGMPKERFSAEFPKEGPSILRIQQVVRGDSAAYFCASSSGTATYNEQFFGPGTRLTVL.

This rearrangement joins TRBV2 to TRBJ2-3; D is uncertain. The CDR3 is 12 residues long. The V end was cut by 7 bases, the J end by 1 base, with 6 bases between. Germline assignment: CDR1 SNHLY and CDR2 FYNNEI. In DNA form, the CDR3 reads TGTGCCAGCAAGCAGGGCACAGATACGCAGTATTTT. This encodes CASKQGTDTQYF. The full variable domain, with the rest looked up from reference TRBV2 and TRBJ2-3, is EPEVTQTPSHQVTQMGQEVILRCVPISNHLYFYWYRQILGQKVEFLVSFYNNEISEKSEIFDDQFSVERPDGSNFTLKIRSTKLEDSAMYFCASKQGTDTQYFGPGTRLTVL.

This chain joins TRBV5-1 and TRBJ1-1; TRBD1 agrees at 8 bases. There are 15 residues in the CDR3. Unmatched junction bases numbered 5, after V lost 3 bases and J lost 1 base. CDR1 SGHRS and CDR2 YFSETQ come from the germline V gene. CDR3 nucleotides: TGCGCCAGCAGCTCCCAGGGGGCGGGGAACACTGAAGCTTTCTTT. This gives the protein CASSSQGAGNTEAFF.

The CDR3 protein is CARSYSSYEQYF. CDR3 bases: TGTGCCAGAAGCTACAGCTCCTACGAGCAGTACTTC. The chain couples TRBV5-3 to TRBJ2-7; no firm D call. TRBV5-3 is annotated as an ORF whose role is uncertain. V lost 3 bases and J lost 0, with 4 bases in between. The CDR3 runs 12 residues.

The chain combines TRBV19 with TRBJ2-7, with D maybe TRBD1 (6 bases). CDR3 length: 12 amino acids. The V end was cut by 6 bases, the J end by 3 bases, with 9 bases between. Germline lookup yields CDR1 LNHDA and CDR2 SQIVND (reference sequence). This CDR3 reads CASSPDSYEQYF. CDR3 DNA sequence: TGTGCCAGTAGCCCGGACAGCTACGAGCAGTACTTC.

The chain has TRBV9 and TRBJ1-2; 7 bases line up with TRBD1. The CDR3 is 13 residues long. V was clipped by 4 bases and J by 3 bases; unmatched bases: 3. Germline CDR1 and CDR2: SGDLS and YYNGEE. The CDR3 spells CASSLDRDYGYTF. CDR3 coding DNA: TGTGCCAGCAGCCTCGACAGGGACTATGGCTACACCTTC.

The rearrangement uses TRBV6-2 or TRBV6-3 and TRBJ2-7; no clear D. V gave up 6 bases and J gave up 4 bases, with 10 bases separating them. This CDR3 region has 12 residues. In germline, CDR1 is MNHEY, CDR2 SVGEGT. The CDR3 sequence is CASSVRLYEQYF. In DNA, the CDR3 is TGTGCCAGCAGCGTGAGACTTTACGAGCAGTACTTC.

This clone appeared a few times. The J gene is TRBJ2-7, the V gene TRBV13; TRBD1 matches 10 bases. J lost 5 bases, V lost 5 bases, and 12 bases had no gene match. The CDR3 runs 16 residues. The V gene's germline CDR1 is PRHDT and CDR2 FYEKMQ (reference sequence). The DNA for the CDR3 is TGTGCCAGCAGCCCCGCACCCGGACAGGGGGACCACGAGCAGTACTTC. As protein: CASSPAPGQGDHEQYF.

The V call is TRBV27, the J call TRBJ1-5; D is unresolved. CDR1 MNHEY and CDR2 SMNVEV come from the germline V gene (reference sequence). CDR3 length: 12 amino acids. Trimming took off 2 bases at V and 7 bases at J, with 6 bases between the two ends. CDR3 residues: CASSLTGQPQHF. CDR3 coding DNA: TGTGCCAGCAGTTTAACCGGGCAGCCCCAGCATTTT.

The CDR3 bases are TGTGCCACCAGTGATTTCGTTGAGGGAACTAGCACAGATACGCAGTATTTT. Protein sequence: CATSDFVEGTSTDTQYF. V is TRBV24-1 and J is TRBJ2-3; tentative D call: TRBD2 (5 bases). Trimming stripped 1 base from V and 0 bases from J, with 13 bases between. The germline V gene has CDR1 KGHDR and CDR2 SFDVKD. This CDR3 is built from 17 residues.

CDR3 sequence reads: CASSRVAGGLKRGTGELFF. The CDR3 DNA is TGCGCCAGCAGCCGAGTAGCGGGAGGGCTCAAGCGGGGTACCGGGGAGCTGTTTTTT. This rearrangement joins TRBV5-1 to TRBJ2-2; 11 positions match TRBD2. Germline CDR1 reads SGHRS; CDR2 reads YFSETQ. Losses at the gene ends were 4 bases for V and 5 bases for J; bases not matched to a gene: 16. CDR3 length: 19 residues. Drawing the rest from reference TRBV5-1 and TRBJ2-2, the complete variable domain is KAGVTQTPRYLIKTRGQQVTLSCSPISGHRSVSWYQQTPGQGLQFLFEYFSETQRNKGNFPGRFSGRQFSNSRSEMNVSTLELGDSALYLCASSRVAGGLKRGTGELFFGEGSRLTVL.

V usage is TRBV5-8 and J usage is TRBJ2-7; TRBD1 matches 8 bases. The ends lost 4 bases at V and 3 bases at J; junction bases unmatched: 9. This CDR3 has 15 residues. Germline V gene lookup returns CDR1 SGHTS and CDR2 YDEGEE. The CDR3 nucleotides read TGTGCCAGCAGCGAAGGACAGGGATATTTCTACGAGCAGTACTTC. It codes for CASSEGQGYFYEQYF.

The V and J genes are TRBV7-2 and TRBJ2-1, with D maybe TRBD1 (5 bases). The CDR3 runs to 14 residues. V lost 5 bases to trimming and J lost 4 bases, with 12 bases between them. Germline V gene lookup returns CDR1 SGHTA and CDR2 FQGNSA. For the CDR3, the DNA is TGTGCCAGCAGCCAACTAAGGACATACAATGAGCAGTTCTTC. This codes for CASSQLRTYNEQFF.

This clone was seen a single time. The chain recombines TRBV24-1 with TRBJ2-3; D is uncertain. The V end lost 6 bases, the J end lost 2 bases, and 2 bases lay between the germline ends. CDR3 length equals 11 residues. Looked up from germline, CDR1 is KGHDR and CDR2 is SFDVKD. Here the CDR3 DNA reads TGTGCCACCAGTCACACAGATACGCAGTATTTT. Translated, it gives CATSHTDTQYF.